The TCR beta chain described here comes from a study of radiotherapy plus CTLA-4 blockade in lung cancer. Study summary: In about 20% of patients, objective responses were seen; 31% had disease control.

Patients had chemo-refractory metastatic non-small-cell lung cancer and received focal radiation plus CTLA-4 blockade that used ipilimumab. Note on this clone: Its antigen is currently unknown.

V lost 2 bases to trimming and J lost 5 bases, with 13 bases between them. There are 15 residues in the CDR3. CDR1 and CDR2 from the germline V gene are MDHEN and SYDVKM. Study-level points and caveats: Best predicting response, reportedly, were early blood T cell clone dynamics, with interferon-beta. Blood saw expansion of tumor-derived TCR clones after radiotherapy plus ipilimumab.

TCRdb's table, derived via immunoSEQ multiplex PCR, lists solely in-frame clones and lacks some. The data contain around 78,000 clones, 60% to 85% of them singletons. V usage is TRBV28 and J usage is TRBJ2-1, with a possible D match to TRBD1 (5 bases). This TCR came from a human donor with non-small cell lung cancer who had a partial response to radiotherapy plus ipilimumab. Some clones in this sample may be carry-over from other donors' samples. Sequencing was performed on peripheral blood, taken from a patient treated with radiotherapy plus ipilimumab. CDR3 nucleotides: TGTGCCAGCAGTTTAGTGGCAGGGTCCCACAATGAGCAGTTCTTC. This sequence encodes CASSLVAGSHNEQFF. Together with reference TRBV28 and TRBJ2-1, the CDR3 gives the full variable domain: DVKVTQSSRYLVKRTGEKVFLECVQDMDHENMFWYRQDPGLGLRLIYFSYDVKMKEKGDIPEGYSVSREKKERFSLILESASTNQTSMYLCASSLVAGSHNEQFFGPGTRLTVL.